These T cell receptor beta chains were read from a single sample in a study of shared clonotypes between healthy human individuals. Profiled with immunoSEQ multiplex PCR; TCRdb holds only in-frame clones, not every one. The table records hundreds of thousands of clones, over 65% of them present only once. The sequenced material came from memory CD4+ T cells sorted from blood. These receptors were taken from a young woman in good health. The CDR3 runs from the conserved cysteine through the conserved F or W. A D gene is named only where the DNA matches it firmly. Size is omitted from some rows. Given values are once, few, many or a class for expanded clones.

j_call v_call clone_size d_call cdr3_aa cdr3_nt
TRBJ2-3 TRBV30 NA TRBD1 CAWKSGQGAVDTQYF TGTGCCTGGAAATCGGGACAGGGGGCCGTGGATACGCAGTATTTT
TRBJ2-1 TRBV5-1 NA NA CASSLGGKEDEQFF TGCGCCAGCAGCTTGGGGGGGAAAGAGGATGAGCAGTTCTTC
TRBJ2-3 TRBV4-2 NA NA CASSQEDGRTDTQYF TGTGCCAGCAGCCAAGAGGATGGGCGGACAGATACGCAGTATTTT
TRBJ2-5 TRBV28 NA NA CASSKYPETQYF TGTGCCAGCAGTAAATATCCGGAGACCCAGTACTTC
TRBJ1-2 TRBV2 NA NA CASSGDLNGYTF TGTGCCAGCAGCGGGGATTTAAATGGCTACACCTTC
TRBJ1-5 TRBV5-1 NA TRBD1 CASSLGAPPDRRNQPQHF TGCGCCAGCAGCTTGGGGGCCCCGCCGGACAGGCGGAATCAGCCCCAGCATTTT
TRBJ2-3 TRBV9 NA NA CASSVGTETDTQYF TGTGCCAGCAGCGTAGGGACCGAAACAGATACGCAGTATTTT
TRBJ2-1 TRBV27 NA NA CASTPRGMAYNEQFF TGTGCCAGCACCCCGAGGGGAATGGCCTACAATGAGCAGTTCTTC
TRBJ2-1 TRBV2 NA NA CASQRSETSYNEQFF TGTGCCAGCCAGAGGAGCGAGACCTCCTACAATGAGCAGTTCTTC
TRBJ2-7 TRBV7-8 once TRBD1 CASSPRTGGYEQYF TGTGCCAGCAGCCCCAGGACAGGGGGATACGAGCAGTACTTC
TRBJ1-2 TRBV7-8 few NA CASSLTGRVGYTF TGTGCCAGCAGCTTAACTGGTCGAGTGGGCTACACCTTC
TRBJ2-1 TRBV6-5 NA NA CASSYTTNEQFF TGTGCCAGCAGTTACACGACCAATGAGCAGTTCTTC
TRBJ2-6 TRBV29-1 NA NA CSVGGGFSGANVLTF TGCAGCGTTGGCGGAGGTTTCTCTGGGGCCAACGTCCTGACTTTC
TRBJ1-2 TRBV6-6 NA TRBD1 CASRSGTGSTYGYTF TGTGCCAGCAGATCCGGGACAGGAAGCACCTATGGCTACACCTTC
TRBJ2-1 TRBV5-1 NA NA CASSLEGSGEQFF TGCGCCAGCAGCTTGGAGGGCAGCGGTGAGCAGTTCTTC
TRBJ2-3 TRBV7-9 NA NA CASSVGLQTDTQYF TGTGCCAGCAGCGTGGGACTGCAGACAGATACGCAGTATTTT
TRBJ1-5 TRBV4-1 NA NA CASSFLQGQPQHF TGCGCCAGCAGCTTTCTCCAGGGTCAGCCCCAGCATTTT
TRBJ2-7 TRBV19 NA NA CASNPGLPTYEQYF TGTGCCAGTAACCCGGGACTTCCTACCTACGAGCAGTACTTC
TRBJ2-7 TRBV5-8 NA NA CASSLDGRDPYEQYF TGTGCCAGCAGCTTGGACGGCAGGGACCCCTACGAGCAGTACTTC
TRBJ2-7 TRBV29-1 NA NA CSVDGQGNNEQYF TGCAGCGTTGACGGGCAGGGGAACAACGAGCAGTACTTC
TRBJ2-3 TRBV27 NA NA CASSTQGRTDTQYF TGTGCCAGCAGTACACAGGGACGCACAGATACGCAGTATTTT
TRBJ2-2 TRBV28 NA NA CASSSRGGELFF TGTGCCAGCAGCTCCAGGGGTGGGGAGCTGTTTTTT
TRBJ1-4 TRBV6-1 NA TRBD1 CASSGTTGVNEKLFF TGTGCCAGCAGTGGTACCACAGGGGTTAATGAAAAACTGTTTTTT
TRBJ1-2 TRBV14 NA TRBD1 CASSQSQGIGGYTF TGTGCCAGCAGCCAATCACAGGGGATCGGGGGCTACACCTTC
TRBJ1-2 TRBV14 NA NA CASSQDMGGTYGYTF TGTGCCAGCAGCCAAGATATGGGGGGCACCTATGGCTACACCTTC
TRBJ1-2 TRBV5-1 once NA CASSPATLYGYTF TGCGCCAGCAGCCCGGCGACATTATACGGCTACACCTTC
TRBJ2-3 TRBV5-1 NA TRBD2 CASSEASGAITDTQYF TGCGCCAGCAGCGAGGCTAGCGGGGCTATCACAGATACGCAGTATTTT
TRBJ1-4 TRBV7-6 NA TRBD1 CASSLRGGTGRLEKLFF TGTGCCAGCAGCCTACGGGGTGGGACAGGGAGGTTGGAAAAACTGTTTTTT
TRBJ1-1 TRBV7-8 NA NA CASSVREGTEAFF TGTGCCAGCAGCGTCAGGGAAGGCACTGAAGCTTTCTTT
TRBJ1-5 TRBV2 NA NA CASRGSGALGQPQHF TGTGCCAGCAGGGGCTCCGGGGCGCTGGGTCAGCCCCAGCATTTT
TRBJ1-4 TRBV6-1 NA NA CASSEKWVWGDLTEKLFF TGTGCCAGCAGTGAAAAATGGGTATGGGGGGATTTAACCGAAAAACTGTTTTTT
TRBJ2-7 TRBV19 NA NA CASSPSPRDAYEQYF TGTGCCAGTAGTCCCAGTCCCCGGGATGCCTACGAGCAGTACTTC
TRBJ2-1 TRBV27 NA NA CASSSPRREPYNEQFF TGTGCCAGCAGTTCCCCCCGGCGGGAACCCTACAATGAGCAGTTCTTC
TRBJ2-7 TRBV18 NA NA CASSPQGGIDEQYF TGTGCCAGCTCACCACAGGGGGGTATTGACGAGCAGTACTTC
TRBJ1-5 TRBV28 NA TRBD1 CATHRDRVGNQPQHF TGTGCCACACACCGGGACAGGGTGGGCAATCAGCCCCAGCATTTT
TRBJ1-2 TRBV10-3 NA TRBD1 CAISESGTGNYGYTF TGTGCCATCAGTGAGTCAGGGACAGGAAACTATGGCTACACCTTC
TRBJ1-5 TRBV23-1 NA TRBD1 CASSRKGTGPHYSNQPQHF TGCGCCAGCAGTCGAAAAGGGACAGGTCCCCACTATAGCAATCAGCCCCAGCATTTT
TRBJ2-1 TRBV5-1 NA TRBD1 CASSPGTGGYNEQFF TGCGCCAGCAGTCCCGGGACAGGGGGTTACAATGAGCAGTTCTTC